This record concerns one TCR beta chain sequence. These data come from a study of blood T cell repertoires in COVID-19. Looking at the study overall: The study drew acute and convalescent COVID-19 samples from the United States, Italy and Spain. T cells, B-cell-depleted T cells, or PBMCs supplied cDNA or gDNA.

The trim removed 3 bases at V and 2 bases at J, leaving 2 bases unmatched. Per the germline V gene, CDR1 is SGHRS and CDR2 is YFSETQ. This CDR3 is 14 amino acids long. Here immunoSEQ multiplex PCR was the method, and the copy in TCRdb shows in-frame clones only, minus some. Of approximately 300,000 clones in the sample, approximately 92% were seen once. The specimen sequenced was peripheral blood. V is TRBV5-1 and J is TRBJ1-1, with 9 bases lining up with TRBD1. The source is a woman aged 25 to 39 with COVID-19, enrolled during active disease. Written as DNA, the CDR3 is TGCGCCAGCAGCTGGGGACAGGGAAACACTGAAGCTTTCTTT. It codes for CASSWGQGNTEAFF.